A selection of T cell receptor beta chains follows, all from one sample in a study of control samples from healthy donors and cancer patients. Data came from immunoSEQ multiplex PCR; TCRdb stores just in-frame clones and leaves some out. The profile shows about 220,000 clones, around 94% of them singletons. Material: blood. All receptors derive from a man aged 50 to 59 in good health. Each CDR3 is given with its conserved first and last residue. Fields, in order: clone size, D gene, V gene, J gene, CDR3 protein, CDR3 DNA. A D gene is named only where the DNA matches it firmly. Only some rows state a clone size, as once, few, many or a class for expanded clones.

once	.	TRBV19	TRBJ1-2	CASSMRDGYYGYTF	TGTGCCAGTAGTATGCGGGACGGATACTATGGCTACACCTTC
.	TRBD1	TRBV6-5	TRBJ2-7	CASSYGTDLYEQYF	TGTGCCAGCAGTTACGGGACAGACCTTTACGAGCAGTACTTC
.	.	TRBV6-6	TRBJ2-7	CASSQGSRPSTYEQYF	TGTGCCAGCAGTCAGGGCTCTAGACCATCTACCTACGAGCAGTACTTC
.	.	TRBV2	TRBJ1-4	CASSIQGATNEKLFF	TGTGCCAGCAGTATACAGGGTGCGACTAATGAAAAACTGTTTTTT
.	.	TRBV4-1	TRBJ1-5	CASSRAGYQPQHF	TGCGCCAGCAGCCGCGCAGGCTATCAGCCCCAGCATTTT
.	.	TRBV5-4	TRBJ2-6	CATSGTGANVLTF	TGTGCCACCTCGGGGACTGGGGCCAACGTCCTGACTTTC
.	.	TRBV5-4	TRBJ2-2	CASSLLGARATGELFF	TGTGCCAGCAGCCTCCTAGGGGCTCGAGCAACCGGGGAGCTGTTTTTT
.	TRBD1	TRBV5-6	TRBJ2-3	CASSLGGRVQDTQYF	TGTGCCAGCAGCTTAGGGGGCAGGGTCCAAGATACGCAGTATTTT
.	TRBD1	TRBV18	TRBJ1-3	CASGPRQGGDTIYF	TGTGCCAGCGGACCTAGACAGGGTGGAGACACCATATATTTT
.	.	TRBV29-1	TRBJ2-5	CSVVRRRGEETQYF	TGCAGCGTTGTGCGTCGGCGGGGTGAAGAGACCCAGTACTTC
.	.	TRBV27	TRBJ1-1	CASSFWGSGGTEAFF	TGTGCCAGCAGTTTTTGGGGTTCAGGAGGTACTGAAGCTTTCTTT
.	.	TRBV3-1/TRBV3-2	TRBJ1-1	CASRGEAFF	TGTGCCAGCAGGGGGGAAGCTTTCTTT
.	.	TRBV7-3	TRBJ2-7	CASSLIPTYEQYF	TGTGCCAGCAGCCTGATACCGACCTACGAGCAGTACTTC
once	.	TRBV6-5	TRBJ2-6	CASSPGASGANVLTF	TGTGCCAGCAGCCCAGGGGCGAGCGGGGCCAACGTCCTGACTTTC
.	.	TRBV6-1	TRBJ1-2	CASSEPGGVTYGYTF	TGTGCCAGCAGTGAACCAGGAGGGGTAACCTATGGCTACACCTTC